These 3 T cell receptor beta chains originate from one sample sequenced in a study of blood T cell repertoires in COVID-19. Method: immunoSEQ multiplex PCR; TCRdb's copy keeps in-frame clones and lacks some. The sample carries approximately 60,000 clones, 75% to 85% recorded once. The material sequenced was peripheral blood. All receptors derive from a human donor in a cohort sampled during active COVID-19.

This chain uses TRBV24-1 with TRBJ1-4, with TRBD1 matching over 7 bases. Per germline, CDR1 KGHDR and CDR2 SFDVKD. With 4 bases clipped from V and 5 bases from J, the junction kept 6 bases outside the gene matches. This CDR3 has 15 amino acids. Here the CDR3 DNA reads TGTGCCACCAGTGACAATGGACAGGCCAATGAAAAACTGTTTTTT. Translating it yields CATSDNGQANEKLFF.

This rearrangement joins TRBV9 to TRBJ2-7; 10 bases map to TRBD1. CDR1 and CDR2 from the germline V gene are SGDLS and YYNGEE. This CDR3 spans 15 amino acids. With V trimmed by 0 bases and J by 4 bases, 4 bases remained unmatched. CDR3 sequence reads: CASSVGWDRGYEQYF. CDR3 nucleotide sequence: TGTGCCAGCAGCGTAGGCTGGGACAGGGGTTACGAGCAGTACTTC. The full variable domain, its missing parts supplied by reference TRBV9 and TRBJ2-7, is DSGVTQTPKHLITATGQRVTLRCSPRSGDLSVYWYQQSLDQGLQFLIQYYNGEERAKGNILERFSAQQFPDLHSELNLSSLELGDSALYFCASSVGWDRGYEQYFGPGTRLTVT.

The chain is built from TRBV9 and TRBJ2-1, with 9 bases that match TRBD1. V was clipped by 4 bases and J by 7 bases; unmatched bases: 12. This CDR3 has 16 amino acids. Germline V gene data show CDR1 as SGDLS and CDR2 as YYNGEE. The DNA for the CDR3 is TGTGCCAGCAGCTTCGCCGGGACAGGGATCGGTAATGAGCAGTTCTTC. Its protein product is CASSFAGTGIGNEQFF.